Listed below are T cell receptor beta chains from one sample, sequenced in a study of blood T cells in healthy people across ages. TCRdb itself ran the 5' RACE reads through MiXCR, one entry per CDR3 protein. The sample shows more than 800,000 distinct CDR3 sequences, 29% of them seen only once. The sequenced sample was blood. The receptors were gathered from a woman older than 75 in good health. Each CDR3 is given with its conserved first and last residue. D genes are given only for firm matches. Clone size is not always given. Where it is, it says once, few, many or a class for expanded clones.

cdr3_length clone_size j_call d_call v_call cdr3_nt cdr3_aa
16 NA TRBJ1-4 NA TRBV18 TGTGCCAGCTCAGATCAAGGACGGCCGACTAATGAAAAACTGTTTTTT CASSDQGRPTNEKLFF
16 NA TRBJ2-7 TRBD2 TRBV5-4 TGTGCCAGCAGCTCGCGGGGGGGAGTTTCCTACAATGAGCAGTACTTC CASSSRGGVSYNEQYF
14 many TRBJ1-5 NA TRBV7-6 TGTGCCAGCAGCTTAGACCGGGTGGGTCAGCCCCAGCATTTT CASSLDRVGQPQHF
17 NA TRBJ1-2 TRBD1 TRBV5-1 TGCGCCAGCAGCCCTGGGGTGGGACAGGGTTTCGGCTATGGCTACACCTTC CASSPGVGQGFGYGYTF
15 few TRBJ2-5 NA TRBV19 TGTGCCAGTAGTATAGGACAGACGACTAGGGAGACCCAGTACTTC CASSIGQTTRETQYF
16 NA TRBJ2-2 TRBD1 TRBV12-3/TRBV12-4 TGTGCCAGCAGTCTCCCCAGGACAGGCGGCACCGGGGAGCTGTTTTTT CASSLPRTGGTGELFF
12 many TRBJ2-5 NA TRBV3-1 TGTGCCAGCAGCCAAGTCATGGGGACCCAGTACTTC CASSQVMGTQYF
16 many TRBJ2-1 TRBD2 TRBV7-2 TGTGCCAGCAGCGCATCTAGCGGGGGGGTCTACAATGAGCAGTTCTTC CASSASSGGVYNEQFF
14 many TRBJ2-3 NA TRBV7-2 TGTGCCAGCGCACCAGGGAGTCTAACAGATACGCAGTATTTT CASAPGSLTDTQYF
13 many TRBJ2-5 NA TRBV6-6 TGTGCCAGCAGCCGGAGTCCACAAGAGACCCAGTACTTC CASSRSPQETQYF
19 many TRBJ2-5 NA TRBV6-2/TRBV6-3 TGTGCCACCTCCAGCTCCGGGGGGCAGGTCAAAGGGGGCTACCTGACCCAGTACTTC CATSSSGGQVKGGYLTQYF
16 NA TRBJ2-2 NA TRBV12-3/TRBV12-4 TGTGCCAGCAGTGATGGGGACATCGCGAACACCGGGGAGCTGTTTTTT CASSDGDIANTGELFF
14 NA TRBJ1-1 TRBD1 TRBV28 TGTGCCAGCAATTCCACAGGGGGGCGGACTGAAGCTTTCTTT CASNSTGGRTEAFF
15 NA TRBJ2-5 TRBD1 TRBV6-2/TRBV6-3 TGTGCCAGCAGTTACCACCAGGACAGGGAAGAGACCCAGTACTTC CASSYHQDREETQYF
13 NA TRBJ2-5 NA TRBV2 TGTGCCAGCAGGTATCTAGATGTCCCTGAGCAGTACTTC CASRYLDVPEQYF
15 NA TRBJ1-4 NA TRBV20-1 TGCAGGGTAGGCGGGCATGGGAAGACTAATGAAAAACTGTTTTTT CRVGGHGKTNEKLFF
13 many TRBJ1-2 TRBD1 TRBV29-1 TGCAGCGTCGGGACAGGGTTCGACTATGGCTACACCTTC CSVGTGFDYGYTF
14 NA TRBJ2-3 TRBD1 TRBV12-3/TRBV12-4 TGTGCCAGCAGACCGACAGGGAGAGCAGATGCGCAGTATTTT CASRPTGRADAQYF